The sequence of this T cell receptor (beta chain) was determined in a study of OX40 agonist ivuxolimab in advanced cancers. For the wider study: Ivuxolimab, which targeted the costimulatory receptor OX40 (CD134), was an agonistic, fully human IgG2 monoclonal antibody. Intravenous ivuxolimab was administered to patients every 2 weeks at six dose levels: 0.01, 0.1, 0.3, 1.5, 3 and 10 mg/kg. Among the roughly 52 dose-escalation patients, some 20 had hepatocellular carcinoma, approximately 15 melanoma, 9 renal cell carcinoma and 9 head and neck cancer. The dose-escalation cohort was about 87% male with a mean age of approximately 59 years, ranging from about 20 to 85. Patients were allowed to have had prior anti-PD-1, anti-PD-L1 or anti-CTLA-4 therapy, and around 40% of the dose-escalation patients had previously received checkpoint inhibitors. Partial responses occurred in three dose-escalation patients: two with cutaneous melanoma and one with hepatocellular carcinoma. Peripheral TCRbeta sequencing aimed to test whether ivuxolimab altered TCR sequence diversity and caused clonal T-cell expansion. The monotherapy dose-escalation portion (N ≈ 52 patients) of the phase I ivuxolimab trial is reported in the paper.

Patients with autoimmune disease history or receiving systemic immunosuppression were excluded from the trial. Peripheral blood for TCR sequencing was collected from all dose cohorts at baseline, on cycle 4 day 1, and on cycle 7 day 1. Samples came from an open-label, multicenter, first-in-human phase I dose-escalation trial of ivuxolimab. The trial enrolled adults with locally advanced or metastatic head and neck squamous cell, hepatocellular, melanoma or renal cell carcinoma. Before TCR sequencing, CD4+ T cells and CD8+ T cells from peripheral blood were sorted into separate populations. Genomic DNA was isolated from the sorted cells so that the TCRbeta CDR3 region could be sequenced. The immunoSEQ Assay was used to sequence the TCRbeta CDR3 regions. The source is immuneACCESS, and TCRdb retained only in-frame sequences with V and J called. Part of the clones is not carried over; for the studies checked, unresolved V genes explain less than half of this, and the remainder is unexplained. Present in this sample are over 40,000 clones, around 88% of which were seen just once. Over 0.3% of the sample rests with the top ten.

Overall study outcomes, separate from this receptor: Which antigens the clonally expanded peripheral T cells were specific for was not determined. After ivuxolimab, more expanded clones were found on average in CD8+ T cells than in CD4+ T cells. In partial responders in the 0.1-3.0 mg/kg groups, normalized peripheral clonal expansion was found to be among the lowest, especially among CD8+ T cells. At doses from 0.1 to 3.0 mg/kg, clonal expansion was seen in both CD4+ and CD8+ blood T cells between baseline and week 6. Low levels of normalized T-cell clonal expansion were also seen in some nonresponding patients.

Including the terminal cysteine and phenylalanine, the CDR3 comprises 14 residues. Only the CDR3 region is kept as DNA, spanning 42 bases read in frame from base 1. V is pruned by 5 bases and J by 8 bases, leaving 8 bases of the junction without a gene match. For CDR1 and CDR2, the germline V gene lists SGHRS and YFSETQ. Details on this clone: This receptor's antigen is unknown. No much larger clone exists at a distance of one base, and base qualities are not known.

Rearrangement joined TRBV5-1 to TRBJ1-2, and 11 junction bases match TRBD1. This receptor was taken from an adult with an advanced solid tumor such as melanoma, head and neck, liver or kidney cancer. This specimen was CD4+ or CD8+ T cells sorted from blood, taken in a trial of the OX40 agonist ivuxolimab. The base sequence is TGCGCCAGCAGTTCGGACAGGGGGCTAGGAGGCTACACCTTC. The encoded protein is CASSSDRGLGGYTF. Extended through the reference TRBV5-1 and TRBJ1-2 proteins, this CDR3 yields the full variable domain: KAGVTQTPRYLIKTRGQQVTLSCSPISGHRSVSWYQQTPGQGLQFLFEYFSETQRNKGNFPGRFSGRQFSNSRSEMNVSTLELGDSALYLCASSSDRGLGGYTFGSGTRLTVV.